The present T cell receptor beta chain was sequenced within a study of cytomegalovirus exposure and HLA in healthy donors. Study at large: Within an early data release were about 85 million unique TCRs drawn from HLA-typed donors. Study-level points and caveats: Common viral pathogens seemed, in a later analysis, to connect with several of the most significant clusters. In a later analysis, productive TCRs from donors in an Asian-associated ancestry cluster reportedly carried fewer N-insertions than the cohort mean.

The CDR3 consists of 14 residues. CDR1 is MNHEY and CDR2 is SVGAGI in the germline V gene. Deletions cut 5 bases from V and 2 bases from J, with 12 bases between. In the PCR, 60 Vbeta and 13 Jbeta primers were used. This table comes from immunoSEQ multiplex PCR, and its TCRdb copy is limited to in-frame clones, with some not included. Altogether under 200,000 clones are present, roughly 79% being singletons, with the ten largest covering 3% to 3.5%. Points on this clone: Its antigen is undetermined.

The source is a woman in her fifties or sixties in good health and CMV-seropositive. Sequencing was performed on PBMCs. V usage is TRBV6-5 and J usage is TRBJ1-2; maybe TRBD1 (6 bases). In DNA form, the CDR3 reads TGTGCCAGCAGTACTTCTACAGGGAACTATGGCTACACCTTC. It is translated as CASSTSTGNYGYTF.